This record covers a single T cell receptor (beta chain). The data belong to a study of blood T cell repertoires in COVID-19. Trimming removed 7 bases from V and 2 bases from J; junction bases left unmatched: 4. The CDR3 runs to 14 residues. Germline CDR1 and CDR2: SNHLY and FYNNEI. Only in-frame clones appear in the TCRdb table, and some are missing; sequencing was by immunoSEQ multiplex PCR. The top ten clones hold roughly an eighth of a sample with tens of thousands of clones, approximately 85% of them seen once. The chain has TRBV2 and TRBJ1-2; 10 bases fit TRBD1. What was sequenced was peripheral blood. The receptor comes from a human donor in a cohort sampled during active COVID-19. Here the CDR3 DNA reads TGTGCCAGCACCAAGGGACAGGGGAACTATGGCTACACCTTC. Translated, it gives CASTKGQGNYGYTF.